This section outlines one T cell receptor (beta chain) sequence together with its context. This entry comes from a study of blood T cell repertoires in COVID-19. V gave up 3 bases and J gave up 1 base, with 16 bases separating them. The CDR3 totals 16 residues. Germline V gene sequence: CDR1 KGHSH, CDR2 LQKENI. The data were produced by immunoSEQ multiplex PCR, yet TCRdb's version contains in-frame clones alone and is incomplete. The data contain about 280,000 clones, approximately 90% of them seen just once; the ten biggest clones take up roughly 6.3%. The sequence was collected from a middle-aged woman who had recovered from COVID-19. Sequenced: PBMCs or T cells enriched from blood (not recorded which). The V call is TRBV18, the J call TRBJ2-7; perhaps TRBD1 as D (6 bases). The CDR3 nucleotides read TGTGCCAGCTCACCTTCCCTGGACAGCTATTCCTACGAGCAGTACTTC. This codes for CASSPSLDSYSYEQYF.